These 20 T cell receptor beta chains originate from one sample sequenced in a study of T-cell reconstitution after alpha-beta-depleted transplantation in children. Molecular barcoding with unique molecular identifiers was used for the TCRbeta library. TCRdb re-analysed the PCR reads in MiXCR, keeping a single row per CDR3 protein. The sample shows about 610,000 distinct CDR3 sequences, roughly a tenth of them seen only once. Here the sequenced sample was PBMCs from the stem cell graft donor, taken from the stem cell graft. The receptors were sampled from a human donor who donated a stem cell graft to a child with acute myeloid leukemia.

The chain combines TRBV6-1 with TRBJ1-2, with D unclear. The length of the CDR3 is 13 residues. The ends were cut back, 3 bases at V and 8 bases at J, with 13 bases in the middle. Germline V gene lookup returns CDR1 MNHNS and CDR2 SASEGT. CDR3 bases: TGTGCCAGCAGTGAGCTGGGTAGAGGCGGCTACACCTTC. This codes for CASSELGRGGYTF.

The chain has TRBV5-5 and TRBJ1-2; D ambiguous. CDR1 and CDR2 (germline): SGHKS, YYEKEE (reference sequence). V was trimmed by 6 bases and J by 0 bases, leaving 9 bases between them. This CDR3 contains 13 residues. The CDR3 nucleotides read TGTGCCAGCACCACACCAACTAACTATGGCTACACCTTC. This sequence encodes CASTTPTNYGYTF.

A few counts support this clonotype. The chain recombines TRBV20-1 with TRBJ2-3; 11 nucleotides line up with TRBD2. CDR1 is DFQATT and CDR2 is SNEGSKA in the germline V gene (reference sequence). CDR3 length equals 12 residues. In DNA form, the CDR3 reads TGCACCGGACTAGCGGGTACAGATACGCAGTATTTT. It codes for CTGLAGTDTQYF.

This clonotype was detected only a few times. The chain links TRBV29-1 to TRBJ1-4; TRBD1 might be the D (6 bases). Between the trimmed V and J ends, which lost 4 bases and 5 bases, there was a span of 14 bases. Germline V gene sequence: CDR1 SQVTM, CDR2 ANQGSEA. The CDR3 has 14 amino acids. The CDR3 region has the DNA TGCAGCGTTGGGGAGGGGGGGAACAATGAAAAACTGTTTTTT. Translating it yields CSVGEGGNNEKLFF.

This clonotype was observed a handful of times. The chain joins TRBV11-1 to TRBJ2-1, with D possibly called TRBD1 or TRBD2 (5 bases each). CDR3 length equals 18 residues. V was clipped by 1 base and J by 5 bases, with 21 bases between them. The germline V gene has CDR1 SGHAT and CDR2 FQDESV (reference sequence). CDR3: CASSLGGNAGLQDNEQFF. The CDR3 nucleotides are TGTGCCAGCAGCTTAGGGGGGAACGCAGGCCTTCAAGACAATGAGCAGTTCTTC.

This clonotype appeared a few times. Written as DNA, the CDR3 is TGTGCCAGCAGTGAAGGGGGCGCGTATCACGAGCAGTACTTC. Encoded protein: CASSEGGAYHEQYF. The genes are TRBV2 and TRBJ2-7; D is perhaps TRBD1 (5 bases). V was shortened by 1 base and J by 5 bases, with 12 bases between the two germline ends. The CDR3 length is 14 residues. CDR1 is SNHLY, CDR2 FYNNEI, per germline.

The CDR3: CAWLAGADTQYF. DNA for the CDR3: TGTGCCTGGCTAGCAGGGGCAGATACGCAGTATTTT. V usage is TRBV30 and J usage is TRBJ2-3; D may be TRBD1 (6 bases). CDR1 and CDR2 (germline): GTSNPN, SVGIG (reference sequence). The CDR3 consists of 12 residues. V was pared by 5 bases and J by 4 bases, with 10 bases between. The full variable domain, in which reference TRBV30 and TRBJ2-3 provide the parts outside the CDR3, is SQTIHQWPATLVQPVGSPLSLECTVEGTSNPNLYWYRQAAGRGLQLLFYSVGIGQISSEVPQNLSASRPQDRQFILSSKKLLLSDSGFYLCAWLAGADTQYFGPGTRLTVL.

This clonotype came up a few times. The J gene is TRBJ2-1, the V gene TRBV7-2, with D tentatively TRBD1 (5 bases). The V and J ends lost 2 bases and 3 bases respectively, with 14 bases between them. The CDR3 loop spans 16 amino acids. CDR1 and CDR2 (germline): SGHTA, FQGNSA. This chain's CDR3 is CASSLIARVNYNEQFF. In DNA form, the CDR3 reads TGTGCCAGCAGCTTAATAGCCAGGGTCAACTACAATGAGCAGTTCTTC.

This clonotype was observed at least ten times. The rearrangement uses TRBV20-1 and TRBJ2-1, with 11 bases aligning to TRBD2. CDR1 and CDR2 from the germline V gene are DFQATT and SNEGSKA (reference sequence). This CDR3 has 16 amino acids. The V gene end was trimmed by 8 bases and the J gene end by 5 bases; junction bases not matched to a gene: 14. CDR3 sequence reads: CSPGLAGGRINNEQFF. DNA for the CDR3: TGCAGTCCTGGGTTAGCGGGAGGGCGGATTAACAATGAGCAGTTCTTC.

In this sample, this clonotype turned up many times. The chain recombines TRBV6-1 with TRBJ2-5; either TRBD1 or TRBD2 may fit D (5 bases each). V gave up 6 bases and J gave up 4 bases, with 24 bases separating them. The germline V gene encodes CDR1 MNHNS and CDR2 SASEGT. This CDR3 spans 17 amino acids. The DNA for the CDR3 is TGTGCCAGCAGCGACGGGACGGGCGATGGCGTGGTAGAGACCCAGTACTTC. This encodes CASSDGTGDGVVETQYF.

The CDR3 DNA sequence: TGCGCCAGCAGCCCCGACAGTGGGGGAGGAGAGACCCAGTACTTC. It yields the protein CASSPDSGGGETQYF. The rearrangement uses TRBV4-3 and TRBJ2-5; D is possibly TRBD2 (6 bases). The CDR3 length is 15 residues. V lost 4 bases, J lost 4 bases, and 16 bases lay in between. Germline CDR1 reads LGHNA; CDR2 reads YSLEER.

This chain joins TRBV29-1 and TRBJ2-1; no reliable D call. The CDR3 loop spans 14 amino acids. Germline V gene data show CDR1 as SQVTM and CDR2 as ANQGSEA. The V end was cut by 4 bases, the J end by 5 bases, with 15 bases between. The CDR3 loop reads CSVGFFGPDNEQFF. In DNA form, the CDR3 reads TGCAGCGTTGGATTTTTCGGGCCGGACAATGAGCAGTTCTTC.

The V and J genes are TRBV3-1 and TRBJ2-7; D call uncertain. CDR1 LGHDT and CDR2 YNNKEL come from the germline V gene (reference sequence). This CDR3 is 13 amino acids long. V was clipped by 5 bases and J by 3 bases, with 11 bases between them. The CDR3 coding sequence is TGTGCCAGCAGCTACATCGCAGGCTACGAGCAGTACTTC. It codes for CASSYIAGYEQYF.

In its sample, this clonotype was seen many times. One end of the junction varies from germline; a read error may be responsible. The chain links TRBV5-1 to TRBJ2-3; TRBD2 matches 13 bases. This CDR3 is 15 amino acids long. Germline CDR1 SGHRS, CDR2 YFSETQ. The CDR3 DNA sequence: TGTGCCAGCAGCTTAGGACTAGCGGGAGTAGACACGCAGTATTTT. Translation gives CASSLGLAGVDTQYF.

V and J are TRBV20-1 and TRBJ2-3; 8 nucleotides agree with TRBD2. The V gene end was trimmed by 2 bases and the J gene end by 1 base; junction bases not matched to a gene: 8. This CDR3 is 16 amino acids long. Germline V gene data show CDR1 as DFQATT and CDR2 as SNEGSKA (reference sequence). DNA of the CDR3: TGCAGTGCTAGAACCCCCGGGACTAGACGCACAGATACGCAGTATTTT. It translates to CSARTPGTRRTDTQYF.

The gene calls are TRBV27 and TRBJ2-1, with 10 bases matching TRBD2. The germline CDR1 and CDR2 sequences are MNHEY and SMNVEV (reference sequence). The V and J ends lost 0 bases and 7 bases, in that order; junction bases with no gene match: 12. The CDR3 runs 18 residues. This CDR3 reads CASSLSSVASGRRNEQFF. DNA of the CDR3: TGTGCCAGCAGTTTATCTTCTGTGGCTAGCGGGAGAAGGAATGAGCAGTTCTTC.

In this sample, this clonotype turned up many times. The genes are TRBV12-3 or TRBV12-4 and TRBJ2-1; D is unclear. The CDR3 runs 14 residues. V dropped 1 base and J dropped 6 bases, with 10 bases sitting between them. This chain's CDR3 is CASSLDRDFNEQFF. The CDR3, as DNA: TGTGCCAGCAGTTTAGATCGCGACTTCAATGAGCAGTTCTTC.

The genes are TRBV27 and TRBJ2-3, with D tentatively TRBD2 (5 bases). Trimming removed 1 base at V and 0 bases at J, with 11 bases between. CDR1 is MNHEY and CDR2 is SMNVEV in the germline V gene (reference sequence). This CDR3 has 16 residues. CDR3 DNA: TGTGCCAGCAGTTTATGGATCCGGGGTAGCACAGATACGCAGTATTTT. Protein product: CASSLWIRGSTDTQYF.

This sequence joins TRBV21-1 and TRBJ2-7; TRBD2 is the table's D call and was not checked against the DNA. TRBV21-1 is tagged as a pseudogene. The CDR3 length is 19 residues. In nucleotides, the CDR3 is TGTGCCAGCAGCAACTCCCCGACTAGCGGGAGGGCCGGATCCTACGAGCAGTACTTC. This gives the protein CASSNSPTSGRAGSYEQYF.

The chain employs TRBV10-3 and TRBJ1-5; maybe TRBD1 (5 bases). CDR1 is ENHRY and CDR2 is SYGVKD in the germline V gene. The CDR3 is 14 amino acids. Trimming shortened V by 4 bases and J by 0 bases, and 7 bases separated the two germline ends. The CDR3 sequence is CAISGQGSNQPQHF. The DNA of the CDR3 is TGTGCCATCAGTGGGCAGGGTAGCAATCAGCCCCAGCATTTT.